What follows are 31 T cell receptor beta chains derived from one specimen sequenced in a study of blood T cells in healthy people across ages. The second PCR ran about 6 to 11 cycles with a sample-barcoded 5' primer and J-beta primers. TCRdb recomputed calls from the 5' RACE reads with MiXCR, one row per CDR3 protein. The sample yields under 2,000,000 distinct CDR3 sequences, about 50% seen once. The sequenced sample consisted of blood. The source is a woman in her thirties or forties in good health.

The chain combines TRBV11-2 with TRBJ2-5; D is uncertain. This CDR3 has 13 residues. V was cut by 8 bases and J by 0 bases, with 10 bases left in between. From germline, CDR1 is SGHAT and CDR2 FQNNGV. The CDR3 sequence: CASADGYQETQYF. CDR3 DNA sequence: TGTGCCAGCGCTGACGGGTACCAAGAGACCCAGTACTTC.

V gene TRBV7-8 combines with J gene TRBJ2-5, with D unresolved. This CDR3 comprises 13 residues. Trimming shortened V by 5 bases and J by 4 bases, and 11 bases separated the two germline ends. Germline V gives CDR1 SGHVS, CDR2 FQNEAQ. The CDR3 DNA is TGTGCCAGCAGCCCAATTTCCTCAGAGACCCAGTACTTC. This gives the protein CASSPISSETQYF.

The table lists this clonotype with a few counts. This chain joins TRBV7-9 and TRBJ2-1; 10 nucleotides line up with TRBD2. The ends lost 5 bases at V and 4 bases at J; junction bases unmatched: 14. CDR1 is SEHNR and CDR2 is FQNEAQ in the germline V gene (reference sequence). There are 18 residues in the CDR3. The CDR3 DNA sequence: TGTGCCAGCAGCCCGACTTCCCATAGCGGGGGGCGATACAATGAGCAGTTCTTC. Translation gives CASSPTSHSGGRYNEQFF.

The chain uses TRBV20-1 and TRBJ1-2, with unresolved D. The CDR3 consists of 13 residues. V was trimmed by 0 bases and J by 4 bases, leaving 9 bases between them. CDR1 and CDR2 from the germline V gene are DFQATT and SNEGSKA (reference sequence). CDR3 protein: CSARDGVGYGYTF. CDR3 nucleotides: TGCAGTGCTAGAGACGGGGTTGGCTATGGCTACACCTTC.

The rearrangement uses TRBV2 and TRBJ1-2; D not certain. V was trimmed by 0 bases and J by 8 bases, leaving 13 bases between them. This CDR3 comprises 14 residues. Germline V CDR1 and CDR2: SNHLY, FYNNEI. This chain's CDR3 is CASSEARAADGYTF. In DNA, the CDR3 is TGTGCCAGCAGTGAAGCTCGGGCGGCGGACGGCTACACCTTC.

The chain links TRBV5-1 to TRBJ1-4; no clear D gene. The CDR3 loop spans 13 amino acids. V lost 4 bases and J lost 7, with 11 bases in between. The germline gives CDR1 SGHRS, CDR2 YFSETQ. CDR3 region: CASSPSAAEKLFF. The CDR3 coding sequence is TGCGCCAGCAGCCCGTCGGCAGCTGAAAAACTGTTTTTT.

This rearrangement joins TRBV3-1 to TRBJ2-2, with D unclear. V was cut by 2 bases and J by 0 bases, with 7 bases left in between. The CDR3 contains 15 residues. Germline V gives CDR1 LGHDT, CDR2 YNNKEL (reference sequence). CDR3 coding DNA: TGTGCCAGCAGCCAAATTAGGTCGAACACCGGGGAGCTGTTTTTT. It codes for CASSQIRSNTGELFF. Using reference TRBV3-1 and TRBJ2-2 for the parts outside the CDR3, the full variable domain is DTAVSQTPKYLVTQMGNDKSIKCEQNLGHDTMYWYKQDSKKFLKIMFSYNNKELIINETVPNRFSPKSPDKAHLNLHINSLELGDSAVYFCASSQIRSNTGELFFGEGSRLTVL.

The J gene is TRBJ2-7, the V gene TRBV5-1, with 11 bases aligning to TRBD1. This CDR3 contains 14 residues. Trimming took 6 bases from V and 7 from J; bases not matched to a gene: 9. Per the germline V gene, CDR1 is SGHRS and CDR2 is YFSETQ. This chain's CDR3 is CASTWTGGNNEQYF. The CDR3 DNA reads as TGCGCCAGCACCTGGACAGGGGGCAACAATGAGCAGTACTTC.

The rearrangement links TRBV5-1 to TRBJ2-5, with D uncertain. Germline CDR1 SGHRS, CDR2 YFSETQ. The CDR3 sequence is 12 residues long. Trimming took 4 bases from V and 5 from J, leaving 9 bases between them. The CDR3 coding sequence is TGCGCCAGCAGCCTCCAGGTCGAGACCCAGTACTTC. Translated: CASSLQVETQYF.

This chain links TRBV7-9 with TRBJ2-7, with TRBD2 matching 13 bases. From germline, CDR1 is SEHNR and CDR2 FQNEAQ (reference sequence). The J segment lost 6 bases and the V segment lost 2 bases, leaving 16 bases of the junction unmatched. The CDR3 spans 19 residues. The CDR3 DNA is TGTGCCAGCAGCTTACTGGGGAACCCCCCTCGGACTAGCGGGGGCGAGCAGTACTTC. Its translation is CASSLLGNPPRTSGGEQYF.

The gene calls are TRBV9 and TRBJ2-4, with 11 bases matching TRBD2. CDR1 and CDR2 (germline): SGDLS, YYNGEE. The CDR3 length is 16 residues. Trimming at V came to 0 bases and at J to 13 bases, leaving 12 bases not matched to a gene. In DNA form, the CDR3 reads TGTGCCAGCAGCGTAGTAGTAGCGGGGGGGCTGGCTGAGCAGTACTTC. As protein: CASSVVVAGGLAEQYF.

This clonotype was seen a few times. The gene calls are TRBV6-6 and TRBJ2-5, with D hard to call. V gave up 4 bases and J gave up 7 bases, with 10 bases separating them. This CDR3 spans 12 amino acids. Germline CDR1 and CDR2: MNHNY and SVGAGI (reference sequence). The CDR3 sequence: CASSSRSWTQYF. In DNA, the CDR3 is TGTGCCAGCAGTTCCCGTTCGTGGACCCAGTACTTC.

As regards this clonotype: An end of the junction differs from the germline gene, which may be a read error. The rearrangement uses TRBV28 and TRBJ2-1, with 9 nucleotides matching TRBD1. The germline CDR1 and CDR2 sequences are MDHEN and SYDVKM. There are 15 residues in the CDR3. This chain's CDR3 is CASSSSGTGKGEQFF. In DNA, the CDR3 is TGCGCCAGCAGTTCCTCCGGGACAGGGAAGGGTGAGCAGTTCTTC.

The chain couples TRBV7-9 to TRBJ2-7, with D unclear. This CDR3 spans 14 amino acids. Looked up from germline, CDR1 is SEHNR and CDR2 is FQNEAQ (reference sequence). V was cut by 4 bases and J by 2 bases, with 12 bases left in between. The CDR3 protein is CASSSSGRPYEQYF. The CDR3 DNA sequence: TGTGCCAGCAGCTCGTCCGGCAGACCCTACGAGCAGTACTTC.

This clonotype came up many times. The chain carries TRBV14 and TRBJ1-6, with D unclear. This CDR3 spans 15 amino acids. The V gene lost 5 bases and the J gene lost 2 bases, with 10 bases spanning the gap. Looked up from germline, CDR1 is SGHDN and CDR2 is FVKESK. CDR3 sequence (DNA): TGTGCCAGCAGCTACGGACCTACCTATAATTCACCCCTCCACTTT. This encodes CASSYGPTYNSPLHF.

This rearrangement joins TRBV28 to TRBJ1-4, with D perhaps matching TRBD1 (6 bases). Trimming took 6 bases from V and 6 from J, leaving 14 bases between them. Germline V gene lookup returns CDR1 MDHEN and CDR2 SYDVKM. The CDR3 consists of 14 residues. The chain's CDR3 is CASSLGGGDEKLFF. CDR3 DNA: TGTGCCAGCAGCCTTGGGGGCGGGGATGAAAAACTGTTTTTT.

This clonotype was seen a single time. The chain combines TRBV6-5 with TRBJ2-1; either TRBD1 or TRBD2 may supply D (5 bases each). This CDR3 is built from 16 residues. Looked up from germline, CDR1 is MNHEY and CDR2 is SVGAGI. With 6 bases removed from V and 0 bases from J, the gap between germline ends came to 15 bases. DNA of the CDR3: TGTGCCAGCAGATCCCGGGACCCCGGCTCCTACAATGAGCAGTTCTTC. Its translation: CASRSRDPGSYNEQFF.

The V call is TRBV29-1, the J call TRBJ1-6; TRBD1 matches at 8 bases. The J segment lost 8 bases and the V segment lost 4 bases, leaving 4 bases of the junction unmatched. The CDR3 runs to 13 residues. The germline V gene encodes CDR1 SQVTM and CDR2 ANQGSEA. CDR3 coding DNA: TGCAGCGTTGGACAGGGGCGGGATTCACCCCTCCACTTT. Amino acids: CSVGQGRDSPLHF.

In its sample, this clonotype was seen a few times. CDR3 bases: TGCAGTGCTAGGCGGCAGGGTCGGGAAGAGACCCAGTACTTC. It encodes CSARRQGREETQYF. The chain has TRBV20-1 and TRBJ2-5; tentatively, D is TRBD1 (5 bases). CDR3 size: 14 residues. CDR1 is DFQATT, CDR2 SNEGSKA, per germline (reference sequence). With 3 bases removed from V and 3 bases from J, the gap between germline ends came to 14 bases.

The chain carries TRBV12-3 or TRBV12-4 and TRBJ2-1; D is perhaps TRBD1 (5 bases). The CDR3 runs to 14 residues. V lost 1 base, J lost 7 bases, and 11 bases lay in between. CDR3 DNA sequence: TGTGCCAGCAGTTTAGTAGGGGTTTTTAATGAGCAGTTCTTC. The encoded protein is CASSLVGVFNEQFF.

The chain joins TRBV5-8 to TRBJ2-3; TRBD2 agrees at 13 bases. V was clipped by 3 bases and J by 0 bases; unmatched bases: 7. CDR1 is SGHTS and CDR2 is YDEGEE in the germline V gene. The CDR3 consists of 18 residues. CDR3 loop: CASSSGLAGELSTDTQYF. DNA for the CDR3: TGTGCCAGCAGCTCCGGACTAGCGGGGGAGCTTAGCACAGATACGCAGTATTTT.

This clonotype was observed a few times. The rearrangement links TRBV6-5 to TRBJ2-6; D gene ambiguous. V dropped 6 bases and J dropped 0 bases, with 9 bases sitting between them. Germline values: CDR1 MNHEY, CDR2 SVGAGI. The CDR3 length is 15 residues. The CDR3 coding sequence is TGTGCCAGCAGCCCAACATACTCTGGGGCCAACGTCCTGACTTTC. This gives the protein CASSPTYSGANVLTF.

The chain employs TRBV7-9 and TRBJ2-6; maybe TRBD2 (5 bases). V lost 5 bases and J 0 bases, leaving 11 bases between the germline ends. Germline V gene sequence: CDR1 SEHNR, CDR2 FQNEAQ (reference sequence). This CDR3 has 16 residues. CDR3: CASSPGLTSGANVLTF. CDR3 in DNA: TGTGCCAGCAGCCCCGGACTGACCTCTGGGGCCAACGTCCTGACTTTC.

This clonotype has more than one count but fewer than ten. The chain is built from TRBV27 and TRBJ2-3; 13 positions agree with TRBD2. CDR3 length: 16 residues. Germline V gives CDR1 MNHEY, CDR2 SMNVEV (reference sequence). With V trimmed by 6 bases and J by 3 bases, 6 bases remained unmatched. The DNA for the CDR3 is TGTGCCAGCAGACGGACTAGCGGGGGATCGACAGATACGCAGTATTTT. Its protein product is CASRRTSGGSTDTQYF.

This clonotype has only a few counts. The V and J genes are TRBV21-1 and TRBJ2-3; TRBD1 is the table's D call, not checked against the DNA. TRBV21-1 is shown as a pseudogene. CDR3 size: 16 residues. CDR3 nucleotide sequence: TGTGCCAGGGAAACAGGGGAGAACACACGCACAGATACGCAGTATTTT. Its translation: CARETGENTRTDTQYF.

In its sample, this clonotype was seen many times. The rearrangement joins TRBV7-6 to TRBJ2-7, with D hard to call. This CDR3 has 12 amino acids. Trimming took 1 base from V and 4 from J, leaving 5 bases between them. The V gene's germline CDR1 is SGHVS and CDR2 FNYEAQ. The chain's CDR3 is CASSLGEYEQYF. The CDR3 region has the DNA TGTGCCAGCAGCTTAGGAGAGTACGAGCAGTACTTC.

This chain joins TRBV12-3 or TRBV12-4 and TRBJ2-3, with D perhaps TRBD2 (5 bases). The V gene lost 3 bases and the J gene lost 3 bases, with 13 bases spanning the gap. The CDR3 has 15 amino acids. CDR3 in DNA: TGTGCCAGCAGTTTTGGTAGCGTAAGGACAGATACGCAGTATTTT. The encoded protein is CASSFGSVRTDTQYF.

This clonotype was picked up a small number of times. This chain connects TRBV4-1 to TRBJ2-3; TRBD2 is a possible D gene (6 bases). CDR1 and CDR2 (germline): MGHRA, YSYEKL. CDR3 length equals 13 residues. Trimming took off 8 bases at V and 2 bases at J, with 11 bases between the two ends. The CDR3 reads CASRAGNTDTQYF. The CDR3 region has the DNA TGCGCCAGCCGCGCGGGGAACACAGATACGCAGTATTTT.

The V call is TRBV14, the J call TRBJ2-1; TRBD1 or TRBD2 may be the D gene (5 bases each). The germline CDR1 and CDR2 sequences are SGHDN and FVKESK. The ends were cut back, 1 base at V and 2 bases at J, with 12 bases in the middle. The CDR3 is 16 residues long. The CDR3 coding sequence is TGTGCCAGCAGCCAAGGGTCAGGGCGGGCCTACAATGAGCAGTTCTTC. This sequence encodes CASSQGSGRAYNEQFF. The variable domain in full, with the rest retrieved from reference TRBV14 and TRBJ2-1, is EAGVTQFPSHSVIEKGQTVTLRCDPISGHDNLYWYRRVMGKEIKFLLHFVKESKQDESGMPNNRFLAERTGGTYSTLKVQPAELEDSGVYFCASSQGSGRAYNEQFFGPGTRLTVL.

The V call is TRBV6-5, the J call TRBJ2-1; TRBD2 is a possible D gene (7 bases). There are 16 residues in the CDR3. The V end lost 2 bases, the J end lost 4 bases, and 15 bases lay between the germline ends. Germline V gene data show CDR1 as MNHEY and CDR2 as SVGAGI. The CDR3 DNA sequence: TGTGCCAGCAGTTACGGGGGGGGGACAATATACAATGAGCAGTTCTTC. Translated: CASSYGGGTIYNEQFF.

The chain employs TRBV5-6 and TRBJ2-7; D remains ambiguous. The end of the DNA is better explained by TRBJ2-5, so the J call may be wrong. The CDR3 extends over 14 amino acids. Germline values: CDR1 SGHDT, CDR2 YYEEEE. Here the CDR3 reads CASSQAISLETQYF. In DNA, the CDR3 is TGTGCCAGCAGCCAAGCTATCAGCTTAGAGACCCAGTACTTC.